One T cell receptor beta chain is described in this entry. The CDR3 is 13 amino acids. Germline CDR1 and CDR2: MGHDK and SYGVNS. The V and J ends lost 8 bases and 2 bases respectively, with 13 bases between them. This sample stems from a study of radiotherapy plus CTLA-4 blockade in lung cancer. Profiled with immunoSEQ multiplex PCR; TCRdb holds only in-frame clones, not every one. The profile covers over 50,000 clones, with roughly three quarters appearing a single time and roughly 3.5% taken by the ten largest. This specimen consisted of peripheral blood, obtained from a patient treated with radiotherapy plus ipilimumab. The receptor's source is a human donor with non-small cell lung cancer who had a partial response to radiotherapy plus ipilimumab. The gene calls are TRBV25-1 and TRBJ2-7, with a tentative D call TRBD2 (6 bases). The DNA of the CDR3 is TGTGCCAGCGGGAGAGCGGGTACCTACGAGCAGTACTTC. The encoded protein is CASGRAGTYEQYF.